This entry describes one T cell receptor (beta chain). The antigen remains undetermined. This sample was included in a study of T cells expressing NK-cell markers. Study details: From sorted CD3+CD56+NKG2C+, CD3+CD56+NKG2C- and CD3+CD56-NKG2C+ T cells came the TCR beta repertoires. With respect to HCMV, most of the eight sequenced donors were seropositive, and one was seronegative. Study-wide results and caveats: These clonotypes additionally ranked first within the CD3+CD56-NKG2C+ fraction of four donors.

This CDR3 contains 13 residues. The germline gives CDR1 MNHNY, CDR2 SVGAGI (reference sequence). TCRdb reprocessed the 5' RACE reads, keeping one entry per CDR3 protein, no DNA. Across about 150,000 distinct CDR3 sequences, the top ten clones capture about 39% of the sample. The specimen was blood T cells: a sorted CD56 or NKG2C T cell subset, CD4+ or CD8+ T cells, or bulk PBMC T cells (not recorded which). This TCR was recovered from a woman aged 45 to 65 in good health. The chain recombines TRBV6-6 with TRBJ1-2; absent DNA, TCRdb's TRBD1 call cannot be checked. The CDR3 protein is CASTQDRAQGYTF.